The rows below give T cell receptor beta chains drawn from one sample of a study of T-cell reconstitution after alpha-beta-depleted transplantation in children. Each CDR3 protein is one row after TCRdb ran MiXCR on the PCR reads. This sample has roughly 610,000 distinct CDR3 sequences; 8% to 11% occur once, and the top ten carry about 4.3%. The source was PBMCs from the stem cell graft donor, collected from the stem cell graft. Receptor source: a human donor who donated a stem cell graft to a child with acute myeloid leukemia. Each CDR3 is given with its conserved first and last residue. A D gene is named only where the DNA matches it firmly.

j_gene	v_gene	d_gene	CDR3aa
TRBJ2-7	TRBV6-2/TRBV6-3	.	CASSYSGRATAYEQYF
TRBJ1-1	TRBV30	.	CAWSTWGTMNTEAFF
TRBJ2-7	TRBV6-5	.	CASSYGPFQYF
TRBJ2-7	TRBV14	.	CASSQPGLLNHEQYF
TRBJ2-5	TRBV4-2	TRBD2	CASSQFREAEETQYF
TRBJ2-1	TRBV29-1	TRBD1	CSEEGASSYNEQFF
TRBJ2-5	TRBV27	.	CASSLGTVGETQYF
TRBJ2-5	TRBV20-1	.	CSARRETQYF
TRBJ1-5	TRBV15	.	CATSRVSRPSNQPQHF
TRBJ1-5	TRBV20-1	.	CSADEGGSNPSNQPQHF
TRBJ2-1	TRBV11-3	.	CASSLVSGKGYNEQFF
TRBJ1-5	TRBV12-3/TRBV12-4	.	CASSFGLMGRNQPQHF
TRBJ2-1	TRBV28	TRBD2	CASSPPGLKIDEQFF
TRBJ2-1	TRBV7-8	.	CASSPGTTPNEQFF
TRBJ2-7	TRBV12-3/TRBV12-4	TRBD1	CASSSGTATYEQYF
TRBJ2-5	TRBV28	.	CASSLLGGYEWKTQYF
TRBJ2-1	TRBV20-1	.	CSPKTTILYEQFF
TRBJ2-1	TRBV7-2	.	CASSQWALGTANEQFF
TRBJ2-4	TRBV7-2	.	CASSLIDRTLAKNIQYF
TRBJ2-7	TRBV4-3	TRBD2	CASSHPGLAGGGGGYEQYF
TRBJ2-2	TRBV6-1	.	CASSPAPGRGTGELFF
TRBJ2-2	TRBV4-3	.	CASSQDWPGANTGELFF
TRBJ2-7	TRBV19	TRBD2	CASSIGKREAYEQYF
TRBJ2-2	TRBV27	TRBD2	CASSFSLAGGPGELFF
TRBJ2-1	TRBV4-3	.	CASSQVTGGSGEQFF
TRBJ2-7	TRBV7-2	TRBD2	CASSYTGLASYEQYF